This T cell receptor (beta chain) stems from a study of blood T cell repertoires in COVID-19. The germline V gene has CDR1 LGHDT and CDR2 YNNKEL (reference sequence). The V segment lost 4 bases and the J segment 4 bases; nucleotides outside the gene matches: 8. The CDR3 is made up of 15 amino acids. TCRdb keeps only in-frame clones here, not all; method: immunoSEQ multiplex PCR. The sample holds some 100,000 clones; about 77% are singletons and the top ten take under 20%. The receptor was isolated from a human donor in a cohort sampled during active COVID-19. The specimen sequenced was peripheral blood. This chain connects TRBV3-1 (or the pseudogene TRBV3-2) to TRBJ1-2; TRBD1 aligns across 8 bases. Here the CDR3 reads CASSLGDRGRYGYTF. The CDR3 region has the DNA TGTGCCAGCAGCCTAGGCGACAGGGGCCGCTATGGCTACACCTTC.